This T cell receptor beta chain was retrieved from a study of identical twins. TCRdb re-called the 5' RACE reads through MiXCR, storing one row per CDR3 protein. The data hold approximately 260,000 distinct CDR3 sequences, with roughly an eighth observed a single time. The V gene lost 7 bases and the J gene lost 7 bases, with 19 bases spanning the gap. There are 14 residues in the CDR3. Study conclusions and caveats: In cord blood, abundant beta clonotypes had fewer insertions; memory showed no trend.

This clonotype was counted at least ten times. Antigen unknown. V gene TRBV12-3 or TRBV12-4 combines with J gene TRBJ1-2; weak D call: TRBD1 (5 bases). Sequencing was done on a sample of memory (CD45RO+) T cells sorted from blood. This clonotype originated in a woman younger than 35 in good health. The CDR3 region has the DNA TGTGCCAGCAAAATAGGGGCAGGGACGGGTGGCTACACCTTC. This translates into CASKIGAGTGGYTF.